Given below is one T cell receptor (beta chain) in context. This CDR3 region has 15 residues. Trimming left V 5 bases short and J 0 bases short, with 11 bases between. The germline gives CDR1 SEHNR, CDR2 FQNEAQ (reference sequence). The sample comes from a study of blood T cell repertoires in COVID-19. In the original processing: Scientists estimated how many nucleated cells there were by amplifying reference gene primers. Method: immunoSEQ multiplex PCR; TCRdb's copy keeps in-frame clones and lacks some. V and J calls and clone size are those listed in that table; D and trimming were worked out from the DNA. Of more than 65,000 clones listed, around 83% are singletons.

The sequenced sample was peripheral blood. This chain uses TRBV7-9 with TRBJ1-5; TRBD1 might be the D (5 bases). The TCR was taken from a woman between 65 and 79 years old with acute or convalescent COVID-19. The CDR3 DNA reads as TGTGCCAGCAGCCCGGGGGAGGGTAGCAATCAGCCCCAGCATTTT. Encoded protein: CASSPGEGSNQPQHF.